One T cell receptor (beta chain) is described in this entry. This specimen comes from a study of blood T cell repertoires in COVID-19. Study-level background: Sites in the United States, Italy and Spain provided acute and convalescent COVID-19 samples. Sources were T cells, B-cell-depleted T cells, or PBMCs; the material itself was cDNA or gDNA.

Profiled with immunoSEQ multiplex PCR; TCRdb holds only in-frame clones, not every one. The sample contains under 150,000 clones, approximately 80% of which appear only once. The source of this sequence is a man between 65 and 80 years old with acute or convalescent COVID-19. Sequencing input: peripheral blood.

CDR3 DNA: TGTGCCAGCAGCTTAGCATGGGGGCAGGGGAACACCATATATTTT. Its protein is CASSLAWGQGNTIYF. This chain joins TRBV7-2 and TRBJ1-3, with D tentatively TRBD1 (6 bases). The germline CDR1 and CDR2 sequences are SGHTA and FQGNSA. V lost 0 bases to trimming and J lost 7 bases, with 13 bases between them. The CDR3 has 15 residues. The whole variable domain, filled in from reference TRBV7-2 and TRBJ1-3, reads GAGVSQSPSNKVTEKGKDVELRCDPISGHTALYWYRQSLGQGLEFLIYFQGNSAPDKSGLPSDRFSAERTGGSVSTLTIQRTQQEDSAVYLCASSLAWGQGNTIYFGEGSWLTVV.